This T cell receptor (beta chain) appears in the sequencing data of a study of blood T cell repertoires in COVID-19. Looking at the study overall: Italy, Spain and the United States were the sources of the convalescent and acute COVID-19 samples.

In the original workflow: Quantification of nucleated cells was approximated via reference gene primer amplification. Profiling relied on immunoSEQ multiplex PCR, and the TCRdb table lists in-frame clones only, not all of them. Clone size and V and J calls were adopted from that table, with D and trimming inferred from the DNA. In the table there are roughly 130,000 clones, 88% of which are singletons. Enrollment of patients from Seattle took place during active infection, with longitudinal follow-up. The CDR3 contains 13 residues. Germline-derived CDR1 and CDR2 are LGHDT and YNNKEL (reference sequence). Trimming removed 7 bases from V and 1 base from J, with 10 bases in between.

What was sequenced was peripheral blood. The TCR comes from a human donor with COVID-19, enrolled during active disease. The donor label of this sample is uncertain. The chain employs TRBV3-1 (or the pseudogene TRBV3-2) and TRBJ1-1, with TRBD1 as a possible D gene (5 bases). The chain's CDR3 is CASTRGANTEAFF. In DNA form, the CDR3 reads TGTGCCAGCACCCGTGGGGCGAACACTGAAGCTTTCTTT.